This is a list of T cell receptor beta chains from one sample in a study of CD8 T cells in ankylosing spondylitis. Each CDR3 protein gets one entry after TCRdb re-called the 5' RACE reads with MiXCR. In the table there are about 42,000 distinct CDR3 sequences, 3.5% to 4% of which are singletons. The source material was blood, either unsorted or a sorted T cell fraction (not recorded which). All receptors derive from a female donor with ankylosing spondylitis or in good health (not recorded which). CDR3s include the opening cysteine and the closing phenylalanine or tryptophan. Fields, in order: CDR3 length, J gene, clone size, D gene, V gene, CDR3 DNA, CDR3 protein. The D gene is left open where the match is weak. Size tells how often a clone was seen (once, few, many) or the class of an expanded clone, and some rows leave it out.

>15|TRBJ2-2|many|NA|TRBV9
TGTGCCAGCAGCCCGGGGGACAGATACACCGGGGAGCTGTTTTTT
CASSPGDRYTGELFF
>18|TRBJ2-6|many|NA|TRBV9
TGTGCCAGCAGCGGACGGGGCGGACTTTTCTCTGGGGCCAACGTCCTGACTTTC
CASSGRGGLFSGANVLTF
>15|TRBJ2-1|NA|TRBD2|TRBV9
TGTGCCAGCAGCGTCGATCCTAGCGGGGGGGATGAGCAGTTCTTC
CASSVDPSGGDEQFF
>17|TRBJ2-3|many|NA|TRBV9
TGTGCCAGCAGCGTAGGGCCGCCCGGAGGGGCAAGAGATACGCAGTATTTT
CASSVGPPGGARDTQYF
>14|TRBJ1-2|NA|NA|TRBV9
TGTGCCAGCAGCATTAGGACAGCGGGAGGTGGCTACACCTTC
CASSIRTAGGGYTF
>14|TRBJ1-3|many|NA|TRBV9
TGTGCCAGCAGCGTGGCAACAGGGGGAAACACCATATATTTT
CASSVATGGNTIYF
>14|TRBJ1-1|many|NA|TRBV9
TGTGCCAGCAGCGTCGGGGGAATGGGGACTGAAGCTTTCTTT
CASSVGGMGTEAFF
>13|TRBJ1-4|NA|NA|TRBV9
TGTGCCAGCAGCGCAGGGGACGATGAAAAACTGTTTTTT
CASSAGDDEKLFF
>15|TRBJ2-1|many|TRBD2|TRBV9
TGTGCCAGCAGCTCAGCGGGGGGCTCGTCGGGTGAGCAGTTCTTC
CASSSAGGSSGEQFF
>16|TRBJ2-3|many|TRBD2|TRBV9
TGTGCCAGCAGCGTAGAGGGGCTAGCGGGTTCGGATACGCAGTATTTT
CASSVEGLAGSDTQYF
>16|TRBJ2-7|many|NA|TRBV9
TGTGCCAGCAGCGTAGCCCAAGGCCCCCTTGCCTACGAGCAGTACTTC
CASSVAQGPLAYEQYF
>15|TRBJ2-1|many|NA|TRBV9
TGTGCCAGCAGCGTCGTGGCGGGGGGACAGGATGAGCAGTTCTTC
CASSVVAGGQDEQFF
>14|TRBJ2-1|few|TRBD2|TRBV9
TGTGCCAGCAGCGTGACTAGCGGGAGGAATGAGCAGTTCTTC
CASSVTSGRNEQFF
>16|TRBJ2-6|many|NA|TRBV9
TGTGCCAGCAGCGCTCCACAGGGAACTGGGGCCAACGTCCTGACTTTC
CASSAPQGTGANVLTF
>15|TRBJ2-1|many|TRBD1|TRBV9
TGTGCCAGCAGCGTGAAGACAGGGGTCTACAATGAGCAGTTCTTC
CASSVKTGVYNEQFF
>14|TRBJ2-1|many|NA|TRBV9
TGTGCCAGCAGCGTAGATTGGCAGGGCTATGAGCAGTTCTTC
CASSVDWQGYEQFF
>15|TRBJ2-2|few|NA|TRBV9
TGTGCCAGCAGCGTAGATGGCAGGGCATCCGGGGAGCTGTTTTTT
CASSVDGRASGELFF
>13|TRBJ2-5|many|NA|TRBV9
TGTGCCAGCAGCGTTCGCCTACAAGAGACCCAGTACTTC
CASSVRLQETQYF
>15|TRBJ1-1|many|NA|TRBV9
TGTGCCAGCAGCGTAGTTCCAGGCCCGAACACTGAAGCTTTCTTT
CASSVVPGPNTEAFF
>16|TRBJ2-3|NA|NA|TRBV9
TGTGCCAGCAGCGTAGCCCCGACAGGGACTAGAGATACGCAGTATTTT
CASSVAPTGTRDTQYF
>14|TRBJ2-5|many|NA|TRBV9
TGTGCCAGCAGCGTAGCTACTAGCAGGGAGACCCAGTACTTC
CASSVATSRETQYF
>16|TRBJ2-2|many|TRBD1|TRBV9
TGTGCCAGCAGCGCTGACAGGGCTGCGAACACCGGGGAGCTGTTTTTT
CASSADRAANTGELFF
>16|TRBJ2-1|many|TRBD2|TRBV9
TGTGCCAGCAGCGTAGCTGGGACTAGCGGTTACAATGAGCAGTTCTTC
CASSVAGTSGYNEQFF
>16|TRBJ1-3|many|NA|TRBV9
TGTGCCAGCAGCGACTTCCTTAGGGGATTTGGAAACACCATATATTTT
CASSDFLRGFGNTIYF
>16|TRBJ2-1|many|TRBD2|TRBV9
TGTGCCAGCAGCCCGATTCTGGGACTAGCGGTTAATGAGCAGTTCTTC
CASSPILGLAVNEQFF
>15|TRBJ2-3|many|NA|TRBV9
TGTGCCAGCAGCGTAGGTGGGACTCACACAGATACGCAGTATTTT
CASSVGGTHTDTQYF
>17|TRBJ2-5|NA|TRBD2|TRBV9
TGTGCCAGCAGCGTAGGGGGGACTAGCGGGATCTTGGAGACCCAGTACTTC
CASSVGGTSGILETQYF
>14|TRBJ1-1|medium-sized|NA|TRBV9
TGTGCCAGCAGCGTAGATGAGTCCTACACTGAAGCTTTCTTT
CASSVDESYTEAFF
>15|TRBJ1-5|medium-sized|TRBD1|TRBV9
TGTGCCAGCAGCCGGACAGGGGAAGGGGATCAGCCCCAGCATTTT
CASSRTGEGDQPQHF
>17|TRBJ2-6|many|TRBD1|TRBV9
TGTGCCAGTCATACCGGGACAGGGGCCTCTGGGGCCAACGTCCTGACTTTC
CASHTGTGASGANVLTF
>15|TRBJ2-7|NA|TRBD1|TRBV9
TGTGCCAGCAGCGTGGGGACAGGGGAATCCTACGAGCAGTACTTC
CASSVGTGESYEQYF
>17|TRBJ2-2|many|NA|TRBV9
TGTGCCAGCAGACCTGACGCAGGGTCCGCGAACACCGGGGAGCTGTTTTTT
CASRPDAGSANTGELFF
>12|TRBJ2-7|many|NA|TRBV9
TGTGCCAGCAGCAGGGACGGCTACGAGCAGTACTTC
CASSRDGYEQYF
>16|TRBJ2-3|many|NA|TRBV9
TGTGCCAGCAGCCCCCTATCGACAACTAGCACAGATACGCAGTATTTT
CASSPLSTTSTDTQYF
>14|TRBJ2-7|many|NA|TRBV9
TGTGCCAGCAGCGTAGGGGCGGACCACTACGAGCAGTACTTC
CASSVGADHYEQYF
>17|TRBJ2-3|many|NA|TRBV9
TGTGCCAGCAGCACAACTAGTGGCGGGGTGGGCACAGATACGCAGTATTTT
CASSTTSGGVGTDTQYF
>14|TRBJ1-1|NA|NA|TRBV9
TGTGCCAGCAGCGGAGGGTTGGAGAACACTGAAGCTTTCTTT
CASSGGLENTEAFF
>16|TRBJ1-4|many|TRBD1|TRBV9
TGTGCCAGCAGCGTTAGACAGGGAGGGTCTAATGAAAAACTGTTTTTT
CASSVRQGGSNEKLFF
>14|TRBJ2-7|medium-sized|TRBD1|TRBV9
TGTGCCAGCAGCGTCGGGGACAGTACCTACGAGCAGTACTTC
CASSVGDSTYEQYF
>14|TRBJ1-3|medium-sized|NA|TRBV9
TGTGCCAGCAGCGCGTACAGTACTGGAAACACCATATATTTT
CASSAYSTGNTIYF